These 24 T cell receptor beta chains came from one sample sequenced in a study of blood T cell repertoires in COVID-19 (dated by TCRdb to 2020 to 2021). The method behind the library was the immunoSEQ multiplex PCR assay. TCRdb retrieved this table from immuneACCESS and kept in-frame rearrangements only. Not all clones are present; in checked studies, unresolved V genes account for under half, and no reason is known for the remainder. This sample lists under 250,000 clones; approximately 83% were detected once. 4.8% of the sample is taken by the ten largest. Material for sequencing was PBMCs or T cells enriched from blood (not recorded which). The receptors here all came from a woman between 50 and 59 years old who had been exposed to COVID-19.

This clone was picked up one time. The V gene is TRBV6-5, the J gene TRBJ2-1; D call uncertain. Deletions cut 0 bases from V and 0 bases from J, with 6 bases between. Germline CDR1 and CDR2: MNHEY and SVGAGI. This CDR3 is built from 15 residues. The CDR3 nucleotides are TGTGCCAGCAGTTACTCCGGTAGCTCCTACAATGAGCAGTTCTTC. Amino acids: CASSYSGSSYNEQFF.

This chain joins TRBV7-2 and TRBJ2-1; 11 bases align to TRBD2. The junction had 6 bases not matched to a gene; V was cut back by 3 bases and J by 8 bases. The V gene's germline CDR1 is SGHTA and CDR2 FQGNSA. CDR3 length: 15 amino acids. CDR3 sequence reads: CASSFSGGAEYEQFF. CDR3 DNA: TGTGCCAGCAGCTTTAGCGGGGGGGCGGAATATGAGCAGTTCTTC.

This clone was counted a few times. This chain links TRBV6-1 with TRBJ1-4; the match to TRBD1 covers 8 bases. CDR3 size: 13 residues. Germline V gene data show CDR1 as MNHNS and CDR2 as SASEGT. The V gene end was trimmed by 3 bases and the J gene end by 13 bases; junction bases not matched to a gene: 7. The CDR3 protein is CASSESRQGRLFF. The CDR3 DNA sequence: TGTGCCAGCAGTGAGAGCCGACAGGGGAGACTGTTTTTT.

The V and J genes are TRBV11-3 and TRBJ2-1, with 9 nucleotides matching TRBD1. Looked up from germline, CDR1 is SGHNT and CDR2 is YENEEA. The V and J ends lost 6 bases and 3 bases, in that order; junction bases with no gene match: 6. This CDR3 spans 15 amino acids. Here the CDR3 DNA reads TGTGCCAGCAGGTTCGCGACAGGGGGCTACAATGAGCAGTTCTTC. Translating gives CASRFATGGYNEQFF.

The J gene is TRBJ2-6, the V gene TRBV24-1; D gene uncertain. The CDR3 is 13 amino acids. Looked up from germline, CDR1 is KGHDR and CDR2 is SFDVKD. The ends were cut back, 10 bases at V and 1 base at J, with 7 bases in the middle. For the CDR3, the DNA is TGTGCCACACAAGTGTCTGGGGCCAACGTCCTGACTTTC. This codes for CATQVSGANVLTF.

The V call is TRBV28, the J call TRBJ1-2; D remains unclear. The V gene's germline CDR1 is MDHEN and CDR2 SYDVKM. This CDR3 is 11 amino acids long. The V end lost 6 bases, the J end lost 7 bases, and 9 bases lay between the germline ends. DNA of the CDR3: TGTGCCAGCAGCACCCCCAGTGGCTACACCTTC. It specifies CASSTPSGYTF.

The CDR3 region is CASSLGTGSEAFF. The CDR3 coding sequence is TGTGCCAGCAGTTTGGGGACAGGGTCTGAAGCTTTCTTT. The gene calls are TRBV27 and TRBJ1-1; 9 bases agree with TRBD1. Germline V gene lookup returns CDR1 MNHEY and CDR2 SMNVEV (reference sequence). The CDR3 sequence is 13 residues long. The V segment lost 3 bases and the J segment 6 bases; nucleotides outside the gene matches: 2.

This clone has only a few counts. The chain combines TRBV7-2 with TRBJ1-6, with D possibly TRBD1 on 6 matching bases. This CDR3 spans 18 amino acids. Germline V CDR1 and CDR2: SGHTA, FQGNSA. With 1 base removed from V and 9 bases from J, the gap between germline ends came to 22 bases. For the CDR3, the DNA is TGTGCCAGCAGCTTAGAATCCTGGGGGCCCTCCCGGGGTTCACCCCTCCACTTT. This gives the protein CASSLESWGPSRGSPLHF.

The chain has TRBV7-9 and TRBJ1-3; D is unresolved. The CDR3 is made up of 15 amino acids. The V end lost 2 bases, the J end lost 0 bases, and 8 bases lay between the germline ends. Germline CDR1 reads SEHNR; CDR2 reads FQNEAQ (reference sequence). The CDR3 loop is CASSLFSLSGNTIYF. The CDR3 DNA is TGTGCCAGCAGCTTATTCAGTCTCTCTGGAAACACCATATATTTT.

The rearrangement joins TRBV5-4 to TRBJ2-1, with D possibly TRBD2 on 5 matching bases. V lost 3 bases to trimming and J lost 9 bases, with 10 bases between them. This CDR3 has 12 residues. The germline V gene encodes CDR1 SGHNT and CDR2 YYREEE (reference sequence). The DNA of the CDR3 is TGTGCCAGCAGCTCCCCAGGAGGTGAGCAGTTCTTC. This gives the protein CASSSPGGEQFF.

In DNA form, the CDR3 reads TGTGCCAGCAGTTCGAGGACTGCCGCCTATGGCTACACCTTC. Amino acid sequence: CASSSRTAAYGYTF. The rearrangement uses TRBV6-5 and TRBJ1-2; D remains ambiguous. CDR3 size: 14 residues. Germline values: CDR1 MNHEY, CDR2 SVGAGI. Trimming pared 4 bases from V and 4 bases from J, leaving 13 bases between.

This rearrangement joins TRBV2 to TRBJ2-5; 8 nucleotides align to TRBD1. This CDR3 is built from 14 residues. Per the germline V gene, CDR1 is SNHLY and CDR2 is FYNNEI. J lost 7 bases, V lost 7 bases, and 11 bases had no gene match. CDR3 nucleotide sequence: TGTGCCAGCACCCGAACTACCACAGGGGGGACCCAGTACTTC. Translated: CASTRTTTGGTQYF. The full variable domain, rest sourced from reference TRBV2 and TRBJ2-5, is EPEVTQTPSHQVTQMGQEVILRCVPISNHLYFYWYRQILGQKVEFLVSFYNNEISEKSEIFDDQFSVERPDGSNFTLKIRSTKLEDSAMYFCASTRTTTGGTQYFGPGTRLLVL.

V is TRBV27 and J is TRBJ1-5; TRBD1 aligns across 9 bases. CDR3 length: 14 amino acids. After removal of 5 bases from V and 4 bases from J, the junction contained 3 bases not matched to a gene. Germline assignment: CDR1 MNHEY and CDR2 SMNVEV (reference sequence). The CDR3 DNA sequence: TGTGCCAGCAGTCCTGGACAGGGGAATCAGCCCCAGCATTTT. Amino acid sequence: CASSPGQGNQPQHF.

V gene TRBV18 combines with J gene TRBJ1-2, with D hard to call. Trimming removed 2 bases from V and 7 bases from J, with 11 bases in between. This CDR3 spans 13 amino acids. Germline values: CDR1 KGHSH, CDR2 LQKENI. The CDR3 sequence: CASSPDPAVGYTF. For the CDR3, the DNA is TGTGCCAGCTCACCAGACCCGGCGGTTGGCTACACCTTC.

This chain joins TRBV9 and TRBJ1-3; D gene ambiguous. From germline, CDR1 is SGDLS and CDR2 YYNGEE. The CDR3 spans 15 residues. Trimming cost V 4 bases and J 2 bases, with 13 bases left between them. The CDR3 DNA follows: TGTGCCAGCAGCATCGGCGGAAAGGCTGGAAACACCATATATTTT. This codes for CASSIGGKAGNTIYF.

V and J are TRBV5-4 and TRBJ2-7; TRBD1 matches 11 bases. Germline CDR1 reads SGHNT; CDR2 reads YYREEE (reference sequence). V lost 3 bases to trimming and J lost 3 bases; unmatched junction nucleotides: 8. This CDR3 contains 16 residues. CDR3 in amino acids: CASSSGQGALIYEQYF. In nucleotides, the CDR3 is TGTGCCAGCAGCTCCGGACAGGGGGCGTTAATCTACGAGCAGTACTTC.

The rearrangement uses TRBV7-9 and TRBJ1-4; TRBD1 matches 11 bases. Germline loops: CDR1 SEHNR, CDR2 FQNEAQ (reference sequence). This CDR3 has 15 residues. V trimming: 5 bases; J trimming: 3 bases; junction bases outside the gene matches: 2. The CDR3 DNA reads TGTGCCAGCAGCCCGGGACAGGGGGCTAATGAAAAACTGTTTTTT. Translating gives CASSPGQGANEKLFF.

J is TRBJ2-3 and V is TRBV6-5; TRBD1 matches at 10 bases. Germline CDR1 is MNHEY and CDR2 is SVGAGI. The CDR3 length is 14 residues. J was trimmed by 5 bases and V by 10 bases; bases with no gene match: 9. CDR3 in DNA: TGTGCCACTAGCCGGGACAGGGGACGAGATACGCAGTATTTT. Amino acids: CATSRDRGRDTQYF.

The CDR3 DNA reads TGTGCCAGCAGCTTCAGTACGGGGGGGCGAGAGACCCAGTACTTC. Protein: CASSFSTGGRETQYF. The chain employs TRBV12-1 and TRBJ2-5; the table gives TRBD2 as D, unverified against the DNA. TRBV12-1 is noted as a pseudogene. CDR3 size: 15 residues.

This chain joins TRBV6-6 and TRBJ1-3; D perhaps matches TRBD1 (5 bases). From germline, CDR1 is MNHNY and CDR2 SVGAGI (reference sequence). The V end lost 6 bases, the J end lost 3 bases, and 6 bases lay between the germline ends. The length of the CDR3 is 12 residues. DNA of the CDR3: TGTGCCAGCAGGCAGGGTGGAAACACCATATATTTT. This sequence encodes CASRQGGNTIYF.

This clone was found once. V usage is TRBV9 and J usage is TRBJ1-2; D gene ambiguous. The CDR3 loop spans 16 amino acids. Germline V gene sequence: CDR1 SGDLS, CDR2 YYNGEE. Trimming removed 4 bases from V and 3 bases from J, with 19 bases in between. CDR3 DNA: TGTGCCAGCAGCCCCCGGGTACGGGGAGGGCACTATGGCTACACCTTC. This gives the protein CASSPRVRGGHYGYTF. Based on the CDR3 plus reference TRBV9 and TRBJ1-2, the full variable domain is DSGVTQTPKHLITATGQRVTLRCSPRSGDLSVYWYQQSLDQGLQFLIQYYNGEERAKGNILERFSAQQFPDLHSELNLSSLELGDSALYFCASSPRVRGGHYGYTFGSGTRLTVV.

The genes are TRBV5-1 and TRBJ2-1; 9 nucleotides line up with TRBD1. The trim removed 4 bases at V and 7 bases at J, leaving 12 bases unmatched. This CDR3 contains 16 residues. Germline V gene sequence: CDR1 SGHRS, CDR2 YFSETQ. CDR3 loop: CASSKIGQGSGNEQFF. For the CDR3, the DNA is TGCGCCAGCAGCAAGATCGGACAGGGGTCAGGAAATGAGCAGTTCTTC.

This chain links TRBV27 with TRBJ2-7; 8 bases fit TRBD1. CDR3 length: 15 amino acids. Losses at the gene ends were 5 bases for V and 2 bases for J; bases not matched to a gene: 8. Germline loops: CDR1 MNHEY, CDR2 SMNVEV (reference sequence). The DNA of the CDR3 is TGTGCCAGCAGTCGTCGGACAGGGACAACCTACGAGCAGTACTTC. Translated, it gives CASSRRTGTTYEQYF.

V usage is TRBV5-4 and J usage is TRBJ2-5, with D perhaps matching TRBD2 (7 bases). The CDR3 contains 13 residues. CDR1 and CDR2 (germline): SGHNT, YYREEE (reference sequence). Trimming cost V 4 bases and J 4 bases, with 11 bases left between them. The CDR3 here is CASSPRGGETQYF. The CDR3 DNA is TGTGCCAGCAGCCCGAGGGGGGGAGAGACCCAGTACTTC.